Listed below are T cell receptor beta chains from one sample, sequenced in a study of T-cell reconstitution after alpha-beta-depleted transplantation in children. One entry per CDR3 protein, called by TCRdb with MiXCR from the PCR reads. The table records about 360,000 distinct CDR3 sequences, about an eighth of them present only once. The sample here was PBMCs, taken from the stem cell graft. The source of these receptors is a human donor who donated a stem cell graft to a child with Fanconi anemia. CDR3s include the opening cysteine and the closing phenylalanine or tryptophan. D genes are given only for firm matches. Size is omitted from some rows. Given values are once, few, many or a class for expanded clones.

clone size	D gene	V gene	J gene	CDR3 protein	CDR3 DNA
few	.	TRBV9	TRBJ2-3	CASSTVRQGSADTQYF	TGTGCCAGCAGCACAGTCCGTCAGGGGTCCGCAGATACGCAGTATTTT
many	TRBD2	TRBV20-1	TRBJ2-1	CSATGRGNEQFF	TGCAGTGCTACCGGGAGGGGCAATGAGCAGTTCTTC
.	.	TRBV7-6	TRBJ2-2	CASSLGLGSGTGELFF	TGTGCCAGCAGCTTAGGCCTCGGATCAGGGACCGGGGAGCTGTTTTTT
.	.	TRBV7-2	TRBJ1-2	CASSLAGQQGYTF	TGTGCCAGCAGCTTAGCGGGGCAACAGGGCTACACCTTC
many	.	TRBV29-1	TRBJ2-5	CSVEGSGVGTQYF	TGCAGCGTTGAAGGGAGTGGGGTGGGGACCCAGTACTTC
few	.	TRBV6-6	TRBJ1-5	CASTETNQPQHF	TGTGCCAGCACCGAGACCAATCAGCCCCAGCATTTT
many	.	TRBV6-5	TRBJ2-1	CASSYGPLYNEQFF	TGTGCCAGCAGTTACGGTCCATTGTACAATGAGCAGTTCTTC
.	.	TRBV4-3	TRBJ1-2	CASSQGASATNYGYTF	TGCGCCAGCAGCCAAGGAGCATCGGCGACTAACTATGGCTACACCTTC
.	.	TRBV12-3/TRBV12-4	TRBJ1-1	CASIYKESRGTEAFF	TGTGCCAGCATATATAAGGAATCTAGGGGCACTGAAGCTTTCTTT
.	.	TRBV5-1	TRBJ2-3	CASSLGQPRDTQYF	TGCGCCAGCAGCTTGGGACAGCCTCGAGATACGCAGTATTTT
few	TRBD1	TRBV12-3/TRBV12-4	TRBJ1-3	CASSLRTGAFSGNTIYF	TGTGCCAGCAGTTTACGGACAGGAGCCTTCTCTGGAAACACCATATATTTT
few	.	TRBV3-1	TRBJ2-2	CASSQVPGVGELFF	TGTGCCAGCAGCCAAGTACCGGGGGTCGGGGAGCTGTTTTTT
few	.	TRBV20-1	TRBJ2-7	CSARDRVQFYEQYF	TGCAGTGCTAGAGATAGGGTTCAATTCTACGAGCAGTACTTC
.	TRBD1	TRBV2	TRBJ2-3	CASNAAGGADTQYF	TGTGCCAGCAATGCGGCAGGGGGAGCAGATACGCAGTATTTT
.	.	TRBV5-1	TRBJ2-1	CASSPFDSPGSEQFF	TGCGCCAGCAGCCCGTTTGATTCCCCCGGTTCTGAGCAGTTCTTC
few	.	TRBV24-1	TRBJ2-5	CATSDLGDTQETQYF	TGTGCCACCAGTGATTTGGGGGACACACAAGAGACCCAGTACTTC
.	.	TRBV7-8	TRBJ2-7	CASSLTRGWVYEQYF	TGTGCCAGCAGCTTAACCCGAGGGTGGGTGTACGAGCAGTACTTC
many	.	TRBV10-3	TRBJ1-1	CAINGGTTEAFF	TGTGCCATCAACGGGGGGACAACTGAAGCTTTCTTT
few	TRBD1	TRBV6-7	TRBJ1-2	CASSYSGDRPQFSYGYTF	TGTGCCAGCAGTTACTCGGGGGACAGGCCCCAGTTTAGCTATGGCTACACCTTC
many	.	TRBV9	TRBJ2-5	CASSVAHGAETQYF	TGTGCCAGCAGCGTAGCTCACGGGGCCGAGACCCAGTACTTC
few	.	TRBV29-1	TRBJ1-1	CSVAVAANTEAFF	TGCAGCGTTGCTGTGGCAGCGAACACTGAAGCTTTCTTT
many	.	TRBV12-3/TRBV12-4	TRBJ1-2	CASQDNYGYTF	TGTGCCAGTCAGGATAACTATGGCTACACCTTC
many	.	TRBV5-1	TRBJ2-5	CASSLVGAAQETQYF	TGCGCCAGCAGCTTGGTAGGGGCGGCGCAAGAGACCCAGTACTTC
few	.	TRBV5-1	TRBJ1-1	CASSPQGSGASFF	TGCGCCAGCAGCCCCCAGGGCAGTGGAGCGTCTTTCTTT
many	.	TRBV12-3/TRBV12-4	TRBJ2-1	CASSAGTKYNEQFF	TGTGCCAGCAGTGCCGGGACCAAATACAATGAGCAGTTCTTC
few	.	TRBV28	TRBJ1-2	CASRDNRAGYGYTF	TGTGCCAGCAGGGACAACAGGGCTGGGTATGGCTACACCTTC
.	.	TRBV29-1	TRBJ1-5	CSASAGDQPQHF	TGCAGTGCCAGCGCGGGGGATCAGCCCCAGCATTTT
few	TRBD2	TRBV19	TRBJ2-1	CASMGLAVGPYNEQFF	TGTGCCAGTATGGGACTAGCGGTTGGACCTTACAATGAGCAGTTCTTC
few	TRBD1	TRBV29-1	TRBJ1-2	CSAFGQGAYGYTF	TGCAGCGCCTTCGGACAGGGGGCTTATGGCTACACCTTC
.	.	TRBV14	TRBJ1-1	CASSSGRRRKAFF	TGTGCCAGCAGTTCCGGACGGAGGAGGAAAGCTTTCTTT
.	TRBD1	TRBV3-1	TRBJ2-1	CASSQTTGTDYNEQFF	TGTGCCAGCAGCCAGACCACCGGGACAGACTACAATGAGCAGTTCTTC
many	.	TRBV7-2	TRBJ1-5	CASSGAENQPQHF	TGTGCCAGCAGCGGGGCAGAAAATCAGCCCCAGCATTTT
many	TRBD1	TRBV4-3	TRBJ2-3	CASSPGRRQGLDTQYF	TGCGCCAGCAGCCCCGGGCGGCGACAGGGTTTGGATACGCAGTATTTT
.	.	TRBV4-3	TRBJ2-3	CASSQDDPLKDTQYF	TGCGCCAGCAGCCAAGACGATCCCCTAAAGGATACGCAGTATTTT
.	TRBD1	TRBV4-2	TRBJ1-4	CASSPTGGLNEKLFF	TGTGCCAGCAGCCCCACAGGGGGCCTTAATGAAAAACTGTTTTTT
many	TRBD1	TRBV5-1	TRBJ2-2	CASSLEPRGTGELFF	TGCGCCAGCAGCTTGGAACCCAGGGGGACCGGGGAGCTGTTTTTT
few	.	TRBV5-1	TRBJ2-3	CASSLETVTLSRAYTQYF	TGCGCCAGCAGCTTGGAAACAGTCACCCTTTCAAGGGCCTATACGCAGTATTTT
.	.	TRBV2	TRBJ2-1	CASSEQGMGEQFF	TGTGCCAGCAGTGAACAGGGGATGGGCGAGCAGTTCTTC
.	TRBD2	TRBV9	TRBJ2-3	CASSDRAGVPDTQYF	TGTGCCAGCAGCGATCGAGCGGGGGTCCCAGATACGCAGTATTTT
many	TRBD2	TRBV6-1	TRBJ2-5	CASSVDVGGSMLETQYF	TGTGCCAGCAGTGTGGACGTGGGAGGGTCCATGCTGGAGACCCAGTACTTC
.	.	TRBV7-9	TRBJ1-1	CASSLGGLNEAFF	TGTGCCAGCAGCTTAGGGGGGCTGAATGAAGCTTTCTTT